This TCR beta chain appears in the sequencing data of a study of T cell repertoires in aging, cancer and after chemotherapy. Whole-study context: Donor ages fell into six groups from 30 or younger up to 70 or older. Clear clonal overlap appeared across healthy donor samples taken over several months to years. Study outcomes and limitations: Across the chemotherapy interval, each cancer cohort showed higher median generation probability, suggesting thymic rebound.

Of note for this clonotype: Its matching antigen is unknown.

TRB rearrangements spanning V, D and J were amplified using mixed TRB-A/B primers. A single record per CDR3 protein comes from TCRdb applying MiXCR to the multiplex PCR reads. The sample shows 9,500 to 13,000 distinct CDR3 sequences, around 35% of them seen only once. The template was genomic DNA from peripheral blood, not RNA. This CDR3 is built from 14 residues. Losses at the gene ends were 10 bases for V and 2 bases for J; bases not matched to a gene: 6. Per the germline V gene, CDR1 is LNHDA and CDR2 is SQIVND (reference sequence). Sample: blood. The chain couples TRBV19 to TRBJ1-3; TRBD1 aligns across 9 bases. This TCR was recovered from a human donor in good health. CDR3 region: CAIRQGVTGNTIYF. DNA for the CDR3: TGTGCCATCCGACAGGGGGTCACTGGAAACACCATATATTTT. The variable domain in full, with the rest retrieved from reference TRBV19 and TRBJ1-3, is DGGITQSPKYLFRKEGQNVTLSCEQNLNHDAMYWYRQDPGQGLRLIYYSQIVNDFQKGDIAEGYSVSREKKESFPLTVTSAQKNPTAFYLCAIRQGVTGNTIYFGEGSWLTVV.